One sample yielded the 15 T cell receptor beta chains listed below, sequenced in a study of blood T cell repertoires in COVID-19. The method was immunoSEQ multiplex PCR; TCRdb's version includes in-frame clones alone and lacks a portion of them. The sample has roughly 200,000 clones, over 75% seen once. Sequences were obtained from peripheral blood. The receptors here all came from a woman of 80 years or more with active or convalescent COVID-19.

Turning to this clone: Relative to the germline gene, one junction end is altered; a read error may explain this. The rearrangement joins TRBV5-6 to TRBJ2-7, with a possible D match to TRBD2 (5 bases). Germline loops: CDR1 SGHDT, CDR2 YYEEEE. The CDR3 runs to 13 residues. The CDR3 region is CASTLGDTYEQYF. The CDR3 bases are TGTGCCAGCACCTTGGGAGACACCTACGAGCAGTACTTC.

This rearrangement joins TRBV5-1 to TRBJ1-6, with D unresolved. CDR3 size: 15 residues. The V gene's germline CDR1 is SGHRS and CDR2 YFSETQ. V was cut by 0 bases and J by 10 bases, with 14 bases left in between. CDR3 DNA: TGCGCCAGCAGCTTGGTCGGGGTGCTGGGGTCACCCCTCCACTTT. It specifies CASSLVGVLGSPLHF.

This clone showed up just a few times. The V call is TRBV2, the J call TRBJ1-4; the D gene is possibly TRBD1 (6 bases). Germline V lookup: CDR1 SNHLY, CDR2 FYNNEI. CDR3 length: 13 residues. The germline V and J ends were trimmed by 7 bases and 10 bases, with 16 bases remaining between them. The CDR3 protein is CASKWDKDGKLFF. As DNA, the CDR3 is TGTGCCAGCAAATGGGACAAAGACGGAAAACTGTTTTTT.

The table lists this clone with a few counts. J is TRBJ2-1 and V is TRBV27; 8 nucleotides agree with TRBD1. CDR3 size: 15 residues. The germline CDR1 and CDR2 sequences are MNHEY and SMNVEV (reference sequence). V shed 5 bases, J shed 6 bases, and the junction held 9 bases outside the gene matches. The CDR3 region has the DNA TGTGCCAGCAGTCCCTTCAAAGGGACAGGCAATGAGCAGTTCTTC. Protein: CASSPFKGTGNEQFF.

The CDR3 loop reads CASSPGTGKNIQYF. Here the CDR3 DNA reads TGTGCCAGCAGCCCAGGGACAGGAAAAAACATTCAGTACTTC. V and J are TRBV5-4 and TRBJ2-4, with 8 nucleotides matching TRBD1. The CDR3 runs to 14 residues. V lost 4 bases to trimming and J lost 4 bases; unmatched junction nucleotides: 4. The germline CDR1 and CDR2 sequences are SGHNT and YYREEE (reference sequence).

The chain joins TRBV2 to TRBJ2-3; the D gene is possibly TRBD1 (5 bases). V was trimmed by 4 bases and J by 1 base, leaving 9 bases between them. CDR1 and CDR2 (germline): SNHLY, FYNNEI. The CDR3 loop spans 14 amino acids. The CDR3 spells CASSVGRRTDTQYF. Here the CDR3 DNA reads TGTGCCAGCAGTGTGGGGCGACGCACAGATACGCAGTATTTT.

The gene calls are TRBV5-1 and TRBJ2-6; unclear D gene. The V and J ends lost 0 bases and 0 bases respectively, with 4 bases between them. The CDR3 loop spans 15 amino acids. Germline-derived CDR1 and CDR2 are SGHRS and YFSETQ. CDR3 coding DNA: TGCGCCAGCAGCTTGGCTGTCTCTGGGGCCAACGTCCTGACTTTC. Its protein product is CASSLAVSGANVLTF.

The CDR3 loop reads CASSQDAIAFNEQFF. The CDR3 nucleotides read TGTGCCAGCAGCCAAGATGCTATAGCTTTTAATGAGCAGTTCTTC. The chain has TRBV3-1 (or the pseudogene TRBV3-2) and TRBJ2-1; D gene unclear. Germline V gene data show CDR1 as LGHDT and CDR2 as YNNKEL (reference sequence). V was trimmed by 0 bases and J by 7 bases, leaving 13 bases between them. The CDR3 runs 15 residues.

The chain combines TRBV24-1 with TRBJ1-2; 9 nucleotides match TRBD1. From germline, CDR1 is KGHDR and CDR2 SFDVKD. J gave up 6 bases and V 4 bases, and 5 bases lay outside the gene matches. The CDR3 is 14 amino acids. CDR3 in amino acids: CATSDPDRGDGYTF. CDR3 bases: TGTGCCACCAGTGACCCGGACAGGGGAGATGGCTACACCTTC.

The table lists this clone with a count of one. This chain uses TRBV2 with TRBJ2-7; 7 bases line up with TRBD1. Per the germline V gene, CDR1 is SNHLY and CDR2 is FYNNEI. This CDR3 has 12 amino acids. J was trimmed by 4 bases and V by 4 bases; bases with no gene match: 1. CDR3 bases: TGTGCCAGCAGTGTCAGGGGGTACGAGCAGTACTTC. Translation: CASSVRGYEQYF. The full variable domain, its missing parts supplied by reference TRBV2 and TRBJ2-7, is EPEVTQTPSHQVTQMGQEVILRCVPISNHLYFYWYRQILGQKVEFLVSFYNNEISEKSEIFDDQFSVERPDGSNFTLKIRSTKLEDSAMYFCASSVRGYEQYFGPGTRLTVT.

The V gene is TRBV9, the J gene TRBJ2-1; D perhaps matches TRBD2 (5 bases). The V end was cut by 0 bases, the J end by 5 bases, with 12 bases between. Germline-derived CDR1 and CDR2 are SGDLS and YYNGEE. This CDR3 has 15 residues. The CDR3 reads CASSVASGKDNEQFF. For the CDR3, the DNA is TGTGCCAGCAGCGTAGCCAGCGGAAAAGACAATGAGCAGTTCTTC.

The chain joins TRBV7-2 to TRBJ2-4; 8 bases match TRBD2. The CDR3 sequence is 16 residues long. The germline CDR1 and CDR2 sequences are SGHTA and FQGNSA. V lost 5 bases to trimming and J lost 5 bases; unmatched junction nucleotides: 11. This CDR3 reads CASSPSGGVSQNIQYF. CDR3 DNA sequence: TGTGCCAGCAGCCCATCCGGGGGGGTTTCCCAAAACATTCAGTACTTC.

The chain uses TRBV10-3 and TRBJ2-1; TRBD1 might be the D (6 bases). Between the trimmed V and J ends, which lost 7 bases and 3 bases, there was a span of 13 bases. CDR1 and CDR2 from the germline V gene are ENHRY and SYGVKD. The CDR3 extends over 14 amino acids. CDR3 region: CAITRQVDYNEQFF. In nucleotides, the CDR3 is TGTGCCATCACCAGACAGGTCGACTACAATGAGCAGTTCTTC.

In its sample, this clone was seen a few times. V usage is TRBV5-6 and J usage is TRBJ1-1; D is undetermined. Germline V gene lookup returns CDR1 SGHDT and CDR2 YYEEEE. The V gene lost 3 bases and the J gene lost 2 bases, with 11 bases spanning the gap. The CDR3 is 14 residues long. CDR3 nucleotides: TGTGCCAGCAGCTCGCCGGAGCCCAACACTGAAGCTTTCTTT. Protein sequence: CASSSPEPNTEAFF.

This rearrangement joins TRBV4-1 to TRBJ1-5; possibly TRBD1 for D (5 bases). V was cut by 0 bases and J by 11 bases, with 20 bases left in between. The CDR3 spans 16 residues. Per germline, CDR1 MGHRA and CDR2 YSYEKL. Here the CDR3 reads CASSQEMRQGQSAQHF. The CDR3 nucleotides are TGCGCCAGCAGCCAAGAGATGCGTCAGGGTCAATCGGCCCAGCATTTT.